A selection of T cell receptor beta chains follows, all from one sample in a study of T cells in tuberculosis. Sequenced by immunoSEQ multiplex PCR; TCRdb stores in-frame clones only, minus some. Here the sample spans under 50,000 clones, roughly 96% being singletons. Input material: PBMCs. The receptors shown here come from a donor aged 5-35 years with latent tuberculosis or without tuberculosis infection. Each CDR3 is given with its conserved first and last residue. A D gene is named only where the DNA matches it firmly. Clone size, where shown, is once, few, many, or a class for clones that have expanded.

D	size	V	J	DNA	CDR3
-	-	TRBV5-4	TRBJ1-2	TGTGCCAGCAGCTTGGGGTCCAGGATTAACTATGGCTACACCTTC	CASSLGSRINYGYTF
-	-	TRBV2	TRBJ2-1	TGTGCCAGCAATGCGGAGGCGGGGGCCCACAATGAGCAGTTCTTC	CASNAEAGAHNEQFF
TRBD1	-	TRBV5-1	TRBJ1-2	TGCGCCAGCACCAACAGGGGCACTAACTATGGCTACACCTTC	CASTNRGTNYGYTF
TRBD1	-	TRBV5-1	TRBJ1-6	TGCGCCAGCAGCTTGGACAGGGGATCTCCTCGTAATTCACCCCTCCACTTT	CASSLDRGSPRNSPLHF
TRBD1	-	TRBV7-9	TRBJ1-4	TGTGCCAGCAGCTGGGGACAGGGGAATGAAAAACTGTTTTTT	CASSWGQGNEKLFF
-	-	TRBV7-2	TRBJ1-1	TGTGCCAGCAGCTCCGACTTATTTTTGGGAGCTTTCTTT	CASSSDLFLGAFF
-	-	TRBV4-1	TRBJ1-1	TGCGCCAGCAGCCAAGATCCGGGGGTAGTCACTGAAGCTTTCTTT	CASSQDPGVVTEAFF
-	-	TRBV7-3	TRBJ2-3	TGTGCCAGCAGCTCGAGCCGGGACTCCCACACAGATACGCAGTATTTT	CASSSSRDSHTDTQYF
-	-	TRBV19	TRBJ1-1	TGTGCCAGTAGTATCCCTGGACAACGAAACACTGAAGCTTTCTTT	CASSIPGQRNTEAFF
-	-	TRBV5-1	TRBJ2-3	TGCGCCAGCAGCCCGCGGGATAGCGGATACACAGATACGCAGTATTTT	CASSPRDSGYTDTQYF
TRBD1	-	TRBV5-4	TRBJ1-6	TGTGCCAGCAGCGACCGGGACAGGGGGAGGTATAATTCACCCCTCCACTTT	CASSDRDRGRYNSPLHF
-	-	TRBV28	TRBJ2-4	TGTGCCAGCAAGGCAGGGCGTGGGAACCTAAACATTCAGTACTTC	CASKAGRGNLNIQYF
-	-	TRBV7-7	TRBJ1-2	TGTGCCAGCAGCTCAAACAGGGAGACCTATGGCTACACCTTC	CASSSNRETYGYTF
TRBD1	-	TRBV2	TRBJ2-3	TGTGCCAGCAGTGCTTCTTCGGCAGGGGGAAAGGATACGCAGTATTTT	CASSASSAGGKDTQYF
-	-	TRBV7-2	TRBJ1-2	TGTGCCAGCAGCTTAGAACAGGGCCCTGGCTACACCTTC	CASSLEQGPGYTF
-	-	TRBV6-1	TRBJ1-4	TGTGCCAGCAGCCGGGATTCAACTAATGAAAAACTGTTTTTT	CASSRDSTNEKLFF
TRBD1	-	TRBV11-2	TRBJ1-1	TGTGCCAGCAGCAACCGGGACAGGGGCGCCACTGAAGCTTTCTTT	CASSNRDRGATEAFF
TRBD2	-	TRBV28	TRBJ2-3	TGTGCCAGCAGTTTTAGCGGGGGGTTCACAGATACGCAGTATTTT	CASSFSGGFTDTQYF
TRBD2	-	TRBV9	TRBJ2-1	TGTGCCAGCAGCGTTCCGGGGGGACCTAGGAATGAGCAGTTCTTC	CASSVPGGPRNEQFF
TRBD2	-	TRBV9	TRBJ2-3	TGTGCCAGCAGCCCTCAGACTAGCGGACGCACAGATACGCAGTATTTT	CASSPQTSGRTDTQYF
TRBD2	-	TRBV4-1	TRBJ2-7	TGCGCCAGCAGCCAAATGGGACTAGCTCTAAACGAGCAGTACTTC	CASSQMGLALNEQYF
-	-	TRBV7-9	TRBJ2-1	TGTGCCAGCAGCCTCTCGAATGAGCAGTTCTTC	CASSLSNEQFF
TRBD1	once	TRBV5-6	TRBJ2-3	TGTGCCAGCAGCTGGGGGACAGGGACAAGCACAGATACGCAGTATTTT	CASSWGTGTSTDTQYF
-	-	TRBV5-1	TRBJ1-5	TGCGCCAGCAGGGATACTCCGGGGTCGCCCCAGCATTTT	CASRDTPGSPQHF
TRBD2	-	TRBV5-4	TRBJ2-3	TGTGCCAGCAGCCCGCGGACTAGCGGGGGGACCACAGATACGCAGTATTTT	CASSPRTSGGTTDTQYF
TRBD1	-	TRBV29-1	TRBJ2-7	TGCAGCGCCGACCAGGGGGTAGGGTACGAGCAGTACTTC	CSADQGVGYEQYF
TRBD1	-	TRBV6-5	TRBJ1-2	TGTGCCAGCAGTTCCTCGGACAGGGCCACTAACCATGGCTACACCTTC	CASSSSDRATNHGYTF
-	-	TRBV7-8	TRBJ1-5	TGTGCCAGCAGCTTAGTCGATTCTGGGGGGACCCAGCATTTT	CASSLVDSGGTQHF
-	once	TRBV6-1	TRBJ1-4	TGTGCCAGCAGGGACAGCCAAATTAATGAAAAACTGTTTTTT	CASRDSQINEKLFF
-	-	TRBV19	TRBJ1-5	TGTGCCAGTAGCTCGCACGCCTATAGCAATCAGCCTCAGCATTTT	CASSSHAYSNQPQHF
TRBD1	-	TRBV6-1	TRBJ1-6	TGTGCCAGCAGGGGGACAGCCTATAATTCACCCCTCCACTTT	CASRGTAYNSPLHF
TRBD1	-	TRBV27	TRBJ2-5	TGTGCCAGCAGTTTATCCGGACAGGTCTTCCGAGAGCAGTACTTC	CASSLSGQVFREQYF
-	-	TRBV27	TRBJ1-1	TGTGCCAGCACCCCCCGGGGGGTTTACACTGAAGCTTTCTTT	CASTPRGVYTEAFF
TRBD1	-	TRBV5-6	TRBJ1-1	TGTGCCAGCAGCTCTACCGGGACAGGGGGCGCGGACACTGAAGCTTTCTTT	CASSSTGTGGADTEAFF
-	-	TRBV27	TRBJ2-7	TGTGCCAGCAGTGGCGGTTACGGGGGGCGCTCCTACGAGCAGTACTTC	CASSGGYGGRSYEQYF
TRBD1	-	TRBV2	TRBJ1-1	TGTGCCAGCAGTCCGGGACAGGGTGGGCCAATGAACACTGAAGCTTTCTTT	CASSPGQGGPMNTEAFF
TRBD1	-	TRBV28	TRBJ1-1	TGTGCCAGCAGCCCTGACAGGGAGAACACTGAAGCTTTCTTT	CASSPDRENTEAFF
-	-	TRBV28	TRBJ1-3	TGTGCCAGCGAAAGAAGACACCTAAGCTCTGGAAACACCATATATTTT	CASERRHLSSGNTIYF
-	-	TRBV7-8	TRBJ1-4	TGTGCCAGCAGCCTGATCGGGACACCAGATGAAAAACTGTTTTTT	CASSLIGTPDEKLFF
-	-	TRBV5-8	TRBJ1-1	TGTGCCAGCAATATACGCAGGGATACTGAAGCTTTCTTT	CASNIRRDTEAFF
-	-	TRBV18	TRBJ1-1	TGTGCCAGCTCACCACCATTCAGGGAGGTTGAAGCTTTCTTT	CASSPPFREVEAFF
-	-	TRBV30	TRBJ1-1	TGTGCCTGGACTAATCCCAAGAACACTGAAGCTTTCTTT	CAWTNPKNTEAFF
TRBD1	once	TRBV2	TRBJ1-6	TGTGCCAGCAGCAAGGGACAGGATAATTCACCCCTCCACTTT	CASSKGQDNSPLHF
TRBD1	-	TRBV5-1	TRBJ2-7	TGCGCCAGCAGCTTGCGAGGGACAGCCTACGAGCAGTACTTC	CASSLRGTAYEQYF
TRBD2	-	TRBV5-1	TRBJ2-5	TGCGCCAGCAGCTCAGTAGCGGGGGCCCAAGGAGAGACCCAGTACTTC	CASSSVAGAQGETQYF
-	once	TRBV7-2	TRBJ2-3	TGTGCCAGCAGCTTCTTTGATACGCAGTATTTT	CASSFFDTQYF
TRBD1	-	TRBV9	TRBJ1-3	TGTGCCAGCAGCGTAGCAGGGGGTCAGGGAAACACCATATATTTT	CASSVAGGQGNTIYF
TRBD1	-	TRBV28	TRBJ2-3	TGTGCCAGCAGACTCGACAGGGGCGGCACAGATACGCAGTATTTT	CASRLDRGGTDTQYF
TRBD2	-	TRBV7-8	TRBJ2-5	TGTGCCAGCAGCACATCGGGACTAGCGGGGGACCCGAAAGAGACCCAGTACTTC	CASSTSGLAGDPKETQYF
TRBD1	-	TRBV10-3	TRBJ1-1	TGTGCCATCAGTGAGTCGCCAGGGGGAACTGAAGCTTTCTTT	CAISESPGGTEAFF
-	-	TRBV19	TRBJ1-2	TGTGCCAGTAGGAGGCCTGGTCGGTATGGCTACACCTTC	CASRRPGRYGYTF
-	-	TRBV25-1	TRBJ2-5	TGTGCCAGCAGTGGGTTTGGGCCCCAGTACTTC	CASSGFGPQYF
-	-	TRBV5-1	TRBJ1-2	TGCGCCAGCAGCTTGGAAGGAGACTATCTCTATGGCTACACCTTC	CASSLEGDYLYGYTF
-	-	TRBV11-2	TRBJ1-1	TGTGCCAGCAGCGTAACCGGGAGCCTCTGGTGGACTGAAGCTTTCTTT	CASSVTGSLWWTEAFF